Listed here are 26 T cell receptor beta chains from one sample, sequenced in a study of blood T cell repertoires in COVID-19. Measured with immunoSEQ multiplex PCR; TCRdb has only the in-frame clones, and not every one. The data contain roughly 250,000 clones, about four fifths of them singletons. The material sequenced was peripheral blood. These receptors were taken from a woman between 55 and 75 years old with active or convalescent COVID-19.

This clone showed up just a few times. This rearrangement joins TRBV5-1 to TRBJ2-2, with TRBD2 matching over 8 bases. This CDR3 contains 13 residues. V was clipped by 2 bases and J by 6 bases; unmatched bases: 0. CDR1 and CDR2 from the germline V gene are SGHRS and YFSETQ. The CDR3 region is CASSLLAAGELFF. As DNA, the CDR3 is TGCGCCAGCAGCTTACTAGCGGCCGGGGAGCTGTTTTTT.

This clone has just one count. The V and J genes are TRBV2 and TRBJ2-1, with TRBD2 identical over 12 bases. Germline CDR1 SNHLY, CDR2 FYNNEI. CDR3 length: 18 residues. The J segment lost 5 bases and the V segment lost 5 bases, leaving 13 bases of the junction unmatched. The CDR3 sequence: CASSRVLLAGGIDNEQFF. CDR3 nucleotides: TGTGCCAGCAGTCGAGTGTTGCTAGCGGGGGGGATCGACAATGAGCAGTTCTTC. Based on the CDR3 plus reference TRBV2 and TRBJ2-1, the full variable domain is EPEVTQTPSHQVTQMGQEVILRCVPISNHLYFYWYRQILGQKVEFLVSFYNNEISEKSEIFDDQFSVERPDGSNFTLKIRSTKLEDSAMYFCASSRVLLAGGIDNEQFFGPGTRLTVL.

This chain connects TRBV3-1 (or the pseudogene TRBV3-2) to TRBJ2-1; D gene uncertain. The germline V gene encodes CDR1 LGHDT and CDR2 YNNKEL (reference sequence). This CDR3 has 14 residues. With 1 base removed from V and 3 bases from J, the gap between germline ends came to 7 bases. As DNA, the CDR3 is TGTGCCAGCAGCCAAGTAGCTAGCTACAATGAGCAGTTCTTC. Amino acids: CASSQVASYNEQFF.

This rearrangement joins TRBV11-2 to TRBJ1-4; TRBD1 matches 9 bases. Germline V CDR1 and CDR2: SGHAT, FQNNGV. The junction had 6 bases not matched to a gene; V was cut back by 4 bases and J by 0 bases. The length of the CDR3 is 17 residues. The DNA of the CDR3 is TGTGCCAGCAGCTCGTTAAGACAGGGGGCAACTAATGAAAAACTGTTTTTT. Its translation: CASSSLRQGATNEKLFF. Complete variable domain (other parts from reference TRBV11-2 and TRBJ1-4): EAGVAQSPRYKIIEKRQSVAFWCNPISGHATLYWYQQILGQGPKLLIQFQNNGVVDDSQLPKDRFSAERLKGVDSTLKIQPAKLEDSAVYLCASSSLRQGATNEKLFFGSGTQLSVL.

The V call is TRBV7-8, the J call TRBJ1-2, with 9 bases fitting TRBD1. With V trimmed by 5 bases and J by 1 base, 11 bases remained unmatched. The V gene's germline CDR1 is SGHVS and CDR2 FQNEAQ. This CDR3 is 17 amino acids long. The CDR3, as DNA: TGTGCCAGCAGCAGTAATATTGGGACAGGGATTAACTATGGCTACACCTTC. Its translation: CASSSNIGTGINYGYTF.

This clone was seen a few times. V usage is TRBV2 and J usage is TRBJ1-5, with D maybe TRBD1 (6 bases). Looked up from germline, CDR1 is SNHLY and CDR2 is FYNNEI. Trimming pared 1 base from V and 2 bases from J, leaving 9 bases between. The length of the CDR3 is 15 residues. CDR3 loop: CASSEEQGGNQPQHF. CDR3 nucleotide sequence: TGTGCCAGCAGTGAAGAACAGGGTGGCAATCAGCCCCAGCATTTT.

J is TRBJ2-1 and V is TRBV6-5; 7 nucleotides agree with TRBD1. CDR1 and CDR2 from the germline V gene are MNHEY and SVGAGI. CDR3 length: 15 residues. Trimming took 5 bases from V and 6 from J; bases not matched to a gene: 10. CDR3 coding DNA: TGTGCCAGCAGTAGTTCCCTGGGACAGTTCAATGAGCAGTTCTTC. Encoded protein: CASSSSLGQFNEQFF.

The V call is TRBV30, the J call TRBJ1-4, with D maybe TRBD1 (5 bases). From germline, CDR1 is GTSNPN and CDR2 SVGIG (reference sequence). The CDR3 has 17 amino acids. The ends were cut back, 1 base at V and 3 bases at J, with 18 bases in the middle. The CDR3 nucleotides are TGTGCCTGGAGTGATGGAGGGTTTTTCAGGGCTAATGAAAAACTGTTTTTT. Amino acid sequence: CAWSDGGFFRANEKLFF.

The chain is built from TRBV24-1 and TRBJ2-2, with 8 positions matching TRBD1. Germline CDR1 KGHDR, CDR2 SFDVKD. V shed 1 base and J 1 base; nucleotides not matched to a gene: 4. This CDR3 contains 17 residues. Written as DNA, the CDR3 is TGTGCCACCAGTGATTTTAAGGGGACAGGGAACACCGGGGAGCTGTTTTTT. It is translated as CATSDFKGTGNTGELFF.

V gene TRBV18 combines with J gene TRBJ1-1; unclear D gene. This CDR3 region has 16 residues. Germline CDR1 KGHSH, CDR2 LQKENI. The V gene lost 3 bases and the J gene lost 0 bases, with 14 bases spanning the gap. The CDR3 nucleotides are TGTGCCAGCTCACCGTGGGTTAGGAGTTTGAACACTGAAGCTTTCTTT. It encodes CASSPWVRSLNTEAFF.

J is TRBJ2-5 and V is TRBV10-3; tentatively, D is TRBD1 (5 bases). Germline-derived CDR1 and CDR2 are ENHRY and SYGVKD. There are 15 residues in the CDR3. V was clipped by 6 bases and J by 4 bases, with 18 bases between them. The CDR3 is CAISRTRNLPETQYF. The CDR3 coding sequence is TGTGCCATCAGCCGGACACGCAACCTTCCAGAGACCCAGTACTTC.

The chain recombines TRBV7-9 with TRBJ1-2; tentatively, D is TRBD1 (6 bases). Germline CDR1 and CDR2: SEHNR and FQNEAQ (reference sequence). The length of the CDR3 is 11 residues. The V and J ends lost 6 bases and 6 bases respectively, with 8 bases between them. CDR3 region: CASRRQDGYTF. The CDR3 DNA reads as TGTGCCAGCAGGCGACAGGATGGCTACACCTTC.

The rearrangement links TRBV9 to TRBJ2-3; a weak D match, TRBD2 (6 bases). The length of the CDR3 is 18 residues. V shed 0 bases and J shed 0 bases, with 17 bases lying between them. Germline V lookup: CDR1 SGDLS, CDR2 YYNGEE. As DNA, the CDR3 is TGTGCCAGCAGCGTAGACGGGGGAAATCCCATGAGCACAGATACGCAGTATTTT. It codes for CASSVDGGNPMSTDTQYF.

The V gene is TRBV5-4, the J gene TRBJ2-5; D might be TRBD1 (6 bases). This CDR3 region has 14 residues. Per germline, CDR1 SGHNT and CDR2 YYREEE (reference sequence). The V end lost 0 bases, the J end lost 5 bases, and 11 bases lay between the germline ends. CDR3 region: CASSLGTGYETQYF. The CDR3 region has the DNA TGTGCCAGCAGCTTGGGCACAGGGTACGAGACCCAGTACTTC.

The V call is TRBV5-1, the J call TRBJ2-1, with 7 bases lining up with TRBD2. CDR1 and CDR2 (germline): SGHRS, YFSETQ. After removal of 0 bases from V and 0 bases from J, the junction contained 6 bases not matched to a gene. The CDR3 runs to 17 residues. CDR3 nucleotides: TGCGCCAGCAGCTTGGACGGGACTACCAGCTCCTACAATGAGCAGTTCTTC. It encodes CASSLDGTTSSYNEQFF.

V is TRBV29-1 and J is TRBJ1-5; maybe TRBD1 (6 bases). Germline loops: CDR1 SQVTM, CDR2 ANQGSEA. The CDR3 has 13 residues. The V gene lost 3 bases and the J gene lost 6 bases, with 12 bases spanning the gap. The CDR3: CSVEGAGGQPQHF. DNA for the CDR3: TGCAGCGTTGAGGGGGCAGGCGGTCAGCCCCAGCATTTT.

V usage is TRBV5-1 and J usage is TRBJ2-1, with D possibly being TRBD1 (6 bases). Germline CDR1 reads SGHRS; CDR2 reads YFSETQ. The CDR3 sequence is 18 residues long. Trimming removed 1 base from V and 1 base from J, with 18 bases in between. The CDR3 DNA sequence: TGCGCCAGCAGCTTGTGGGGAGACGGGCAGGGGTCCTACAATGAGCAGTTCTTC. Translated: CASSLWGDGQGSYNEQFF.

This clone was picked up many times. The chain uses TRBV10-3 and TRBJ2-2; the match to TRBD1 covers 9 bases. This CDR3 has 15 residues. V dropped 2 bases and J dropped 3; count of bases not matched to a gene: 1. Germline V lookup: CDR1 ENHRY, CDR2 SYGVKD. DNA for the CDR3: TGTGCCATCAGTGAGACAGGGGGCGACACCGGGGAGCTGTTTTTT. It specifies CAISETGGDTGELFF.

This clone was seen only once. The chain couples TRBV5-1 to TRBJ1-2; 9 bases line up with TRBD1. Germline V gene lookup returns CDR1 SGHRS and CDR2 YFSETQ. Losses at the gene ends were 0 bases for V and 2 bases for J; bases not matched to a gene: 14. The CDR3 totals 19 residues. CDR3 sequence reads: CASSLERLTGGAPNYGYTF. The CDR3 DNA reads TGCGCCAGCAGCTTGGAACGGCTAACAGGGGGCGCCCCGAACTATGGCTACACCTTC.

The chain carries TRBV7-2 and TRBJ1-1; D is unclear. Germline CDR1 is SGHTA and CDR2 is FQGNSA. The CDR3 sequence is 20 residues long. V lost 0 bases, J lost 0 bases, and 23 bases lay in between. This CDR3 is CASSLAYLGSGRRLNTEAFF. CDR3 nucleotides: TGTGCCAGCAGCTTAGCCTACTTAGGCTCAGGCAGGCGACTGAACACTGAAGCTTTCTTT.

The chain links TRBV2 to TRBJ2-5; a possible D gene is TRBD2 (7 bases). With 3 bases removed from V and 7 bases from J, the gap between germline ends came to 18 bases. This CDR3 is 15 amino acids long. Germline V CDR1 and CDR2: SNHLY, FYNNEI. CDR3 protein: CASSEDRGGIGTQYF. The CDR3 bases are TGTGCCAGCAGTGAGGATAGGGGGGGAATAGGGACCCAGTACTTC.

The rearrangement uses TRBV30 and TRBJ2-3; 10 bases agree with TRBD2. Germline CDR1 GTSNPN, CDR2 SVGIG (reference sequence). The CDR3 is made up of 17 amino acids. V shed 0 bases and J 9 bases; nucleotides not matched to a gene: 15. CDR3 residues: CAWSVEVVAGGLTTQYF. CDR3 coding DNA: TGTGCCTGGAGTGTAGAAGTGGTAGCGGGGGGATTAACAACGCAGTATTTT. Using reference TRBV30 and TRBJ2-3 for the parts outside the CDR3, the full variable domain is SQTIHQWPATLVQPVGSPLSLECTVEGTSNPNLYWYRQAAGRGLQLLFYSVGIGQISSEVPQNLSASRPQDRQFILSSKKLLLSDSGFYLCAWSVEVVAGGLTTQYFGPGTRLTVL.

The chain links TRBV6-4 to TRBJ1-4; no definite D call. The length of the CDR3 is 13 residues. Germline V lookup: CDR1 MRHNA, CDR2 SNTAGT. V was shortened by 4 bases and J by 4 bases, with 7 bases between the two germline ends. CDR3 amino acids: CASSVSLNEKLFF. The DNA for the CDR3 is TGTGCCAGCAGTGTGTCCCTTAATGAAAAACTGTTTTTT.

This chain joins TRBV18 and TRBJ1-1; D is uncertain. The V gene's germline CDR1 is KGHSH and CDR2 LQKENI. Between the trimmed V and J ends, which lost 5 bases and 4 bases, there was a span of 11 bases. The CDR3 covers 13 residues. CDR3 region: CASSNEEGTEAFF. CDR3 bases: TGTGCCAGCTCAAACGAGGAGGGCACTGAAGCTTTCTTT.

V and J are TRBV6-5 and TRBJ2-7, with 9 bases identical to TRBD1. This CDR3 has 15 amino acids. V gave up 5 bases and J gave up 3 bases; unmatched junction bases: 8. CDR1 and CDR2 (germline): MNHEY, SVGAGI. The CDR3 spells CASSPVRQGGYEQYF. The CDR3 bases are TGTGCCAGCAGTCCAGTTCGACAGGGGGGCTACGAGCAGTACTTC.

The chain joins TRBV19 to TRBJ2-5; 8 bases align to TRBD2. From germline, CDR1 is LNHDA and CDR2 SQIVND (reference sequence). V dropped 3 bases and J dropped 5; count of bases not matched to a gene: 5. The CDR3 is 14 residues long. As DNA, the CDR3 is TGTGCCAGTAGTATTCGTAGCGGGGAGGAGACCCAGTACTTC. It encodes CASSIRSGEETQYF.